Listed here are 21 T cell receptor beta chains from one sample, sequenced in a study of CD8+CD57+ T cells in acquired aplastic anemia. It was genomic DNA that served as the template for profiling TCR beta VDJ and CDR3. TCRdb processed the reads anew with MiXCR; each CDR3 protein has one entry. The sample lists 150,000 to 200,000 distinct CDR3 sequences; about 60% were seen once. Sample: sorted CD4+, CD8+, or CD8+CD57+ T cells (not recorded which) from PBMCs. These receptors were obtained from a human donor in good health.

The rearrangement joins TRBV5-4 to TRBJ1-3; D is ambiguous. The V end lost 0 bases, the J end lost 0 bases, and 10 bases lay between the germline ends. The CDR3 contains 16 residues. Germline V gene data show CDR1 as SGHNT and CDR2 as YYREEE (reference sequence). DNA for the CDR3: TGTGCCAGCAGCTTGGAGGAGGGAGACTCTGGAAACACCATATATTTT. It yields the protein CASSLEEGDSGNTIYF.

The chain employs TRBV6-6 and TRBJ2-4; 10 bases are a match to TRBD1. CDR3 size: 15 residues. V gave up 6 bases and J gave up 7 bases; unmatched junction bases: 9. The V gene's germline CDR1 is MNHNY and CDR2 SVGAGI (reference sequence). The CDR3 bases are TGTGCCAGCAGCCTAACCGGGACAGGGGAGAACATTCAGTACTTC. This sequence encodes CASSLTGTGENIQYF.

This chain links TRBV7-9 with TRBJ1-1, with TRBD1 as a possible D gene (5 bases). The CDR3 spans 14 residues. Germline values: CDR1 SEHNR, CDR2 FQNEAQ (reference sequence). The V and J ends lost 4 bases and 6 bases respectively, with 15 bases between them. The CDR3 loop reads CASSSQTETPEAFF. For the CDR3, the DNA is TGTGCCAGCAGCTCCCAGACAGAAACCCCTGAAGCTTTCTTT.

As for this clonotype: This may be a read error: a much more frequent sequence differs by one nucleotide. The chain carries TRBV6-2 or TRBV6-3 and TRBJ2-1; the match to TRBD2 covers 7 bases. V lost 6 bases and J lost 9; bases outside the gene matches: 14. CDR1 MNHEY and CDR2 SVGEGT come from the germline V gene. The CDR3 spans 15 residues. The CDR3 spells CASRPSWEGRVEQFF. The CDR3 DNA reads TGTGCCAGCAGGCCGTCGTGGGAGGGCCGTGTTGAGCAGTTCTTC.

The rearrangement uses TRBV15 and TRBJ2-3; TRBD1 agrees at 9 bases. Germline V CDR1 and CDR2: LNHNV, YYDKDF (reference sequence). V lost 3 bases, J lost 1 base, and 2 bases stayed unmatched. This CDR3 is built from 15 residues. CDR3 in amino acids: CATSRRTGGTDTQYF. The CDR3 coding sequence is TGTGCCACCAGCAGGCGGACAGGGGGCACAGATACGCAGTATTTT.

This clonotype was detected only a few times. The chain combines TRBV29-1 with TRBJ1-2, with TRBD1 matching over 7 bases. CDR1 and CDR2 from the germline V gene are SQVTM and ANQGSEA. The CDR3 runs to 11 residues. Trimming took 7 bases from V and 4 from J; bases not matched to a gene: 3. The CDR3 DNA reads as TGCAGCGGGAGGGACAGCTATGGCTACACCTTC. Its protein product is CSGRDSYGYTF.

This clonotype was detected many times. The chain is built from TRBV7-2 and TRBJ2-7, with 12 bases lining up with TRBD2. Germline V gives CDR1 SGHTA, CDR2 FQGNSA. The junction had 5 bases not matched to a gene; V was cut back by 1 base and J by 1 base. This CDR3 comprises 17 residues. DNA for the CDR3: TGTGCCAGCAGCTTAGAGCTAGCGGGAGGGGGGTCCTACGAGCAGTACTTC. As protein: CASSLELAGGGSYEQYF. Full variable domain (remainder filled in from reference TRBV7-2 and TRBJ2-7): GAGVSQSPSNKVTEKGKDVELRCDPISGHTALYWYRQSLGQGLEFLIYFQGNSAPDKSGLPSDRFSAERTGGSVSTLTIQRTQQEDSAVYLCASSLELAGGGSYEQYFGPGTRLTVT.

The rearrangement joins TRBV7-9 to TRBJ1-1; tentative D call: TRBD1 (5 bases). V shed 1 base and J shed 4 bases, with 10 bases lying between them. CDR3 length: 14 amino acids. Germline CDR1 and CDR2: SEHNR and FQNEAQ (reference sequence). The CDR3 coding sequence is TGTGCCAGCAGCTTAGGGGGCGGAAGCACTGAAGCTTTCTTT. It specifies CASSLGGGSTEAFF.

This clonotype was detected once. J is TRBJ2-7 and V is TRBV5-4, with no clear D. Germline V lookup: CDR1 SGHNT, CDR2 YYREEE (reference sequence). The CDR3 contains 13 residues. Trimming took 0 bases from V and 2 from J, leaving 6 bases between them. Here the CDR3 reads CASSLVATYEQYF. The CDR3 DNA reads TGTGCCAGCAGCTTGGTTGCTACCTACGAGCAGTACTTC.

This sequence joins TRBV24-1 and TRBJ1-2; D not resolved. This CDR3 has 15 amino acids. V was cut by 5 bases and J by 8 bases, with 20 bases left in between. Germline CDR1 reads KGHDR; CDR2 reads SFDVKD. The CDR3, as DNA: TGTGCCACCAGTGCGACACCCGATAAGAGATGGGGCTACACCTTC. This gives the protein CATSATPDKRWGYTF.

There are a few counts of this clonotype. The chain couples TRBV20-1 to TRBJ2-7, with D possibly being TRBD2 (5 bases). Germline V gives CDR1 DFQATT, CDR2 SNEGSKA (reference sequence). This CDR3 has 14 amino acids. V lost 0 bases and J 6 bases, leaving 15 bases between the germline ends. The CDR3 nucleotides read TGCAGTGCTAGAGACTTGAAGGGAGTGGGCGAGCAGTACTTC. It is translated as CSARDLKGVGEQYF.

This clonotype was picked up many times. The CDR3: CASSEVGLGDSYEQYF. The CDR3 DNA reads as TGTGCCAGCAGTGAAGTGGGTTTAGGAGACTCCTACGAGCAGTACTTC. The chain recombines TRBV25-1 with TRBJ2-7, with D hard to call. Trimming pared 2 bases from V and 0 bases from J, leaving 14 bases between. Germline V CDR1 and CDR2: MGHDK, SYGVNS. The CDR3 extends over 16 amino acids.

The chain has TRBV20-1 and TRBJ2-1; no clear D. Germline V lookup: CDR1 DFQATT, CDR2 SNEGSKA (reference sequence). V shed 0 bases and J shed 12 bases, with 3 bases lying between them. CDR3 length: 9 residues. CDR3: CSARDRQFF. The CDR3 coding sequence is TGCAGTGCTAGAGATAGGCAGTTCTTC.

Note on this clonotype: A clone one base away is much larger, so this may be a read error. This sequence joins TRBV27 and TRBJ1-6; D might be TRBD1 (5 bases). CDR3 length equals 15 residues. V lost 4 bases, J lost 4 bases, and 11 bases lay in between. From germline, CDR1 is MNHEY and CDR2 SMNVEV (reference sequence). The CDR3 nucleotides are TGTGCCAGCAGTTACGGGGCGCCGTATAATTCACCCCTCCACTTT. As protein: CASSYGAPYNSPLHF.

V gene TRBV29-1 combines with J gene TRBJ2-2; TRBD2 might be the D (5 bases). Deletions cut 4 bases from V and 1 base from J, with 16 bases between. CDR1 SQVTM and CDR2 ANQGSEA come from the germline V gene. The CDR3 is 16 residues long. This chain's CDR3 is CSVVSTRGGNTGELFF. CDR3 coding DNA: TGCAGCGTTGTCAGCACTAGAGGAGGGAACACCGGGGAGCTGTTTTTT.

The CDR3, as DNA: TGTGCCAGTAGTATACACCAGACGGAGGACGGCAATGAGCAGTTCTTC. It yields the protein CASSIHQTEDGNEQFF. V and J are TRBV19 and TRBJ2-1; the D gene is possibly TRBD2 (5 bases). Germline assignment: CDR1 LNHDA and CDR2 SQIVND (reference sequence). Trimming removed 2 bases at V and 6 bases at J, with 17 bases between. The CDR3 contains 16 residues.

V gene TRBV9 combines with J gene TRBJ2-1; possibly TRBD1 or TRBD2 for D (6 bases each). V was clipped by 3 bases and J by 1 base, with 14 bases between them. There are 16 residues in the CDR3. Germline loops: CDR1 SGDLS, CDR2 YYNGEE. Here the CDR3 DNA reads TGTGCCAGCAGCGCAAGGGGGGACCGTTCCTACAATGAGCAGTTCTTC. Its protein product is CASSARGDRSYNEQFF.

This clonotype appeared a few times. A much larger clone lies one base from this, so it may be a read error. V is TRBV9 and J is TRBJ2-1; 13 bases match TRBD2. Germline V CDR1 and CDR2: SGDLS, YYNGEE. This CDR3 region has 16 residues. The junction had 9 bases not matched to a gene; V was cut back by 7 bases and J by 5 bases. The CDR3 DNA follows: TGTGCCAGCGGCGGGGGACTAGCGGGACATGACAATGAGCAGTTCTTC. Its translation is CASGGGLAGHDNEQFF.

In the case of this clonotype: It is unclear where the CDR3 begins or ends on the DNA, so no DNA is shown, and the CDR3 is as TCRdb lists it. The CDR3 protein is CASTPLQRNEAFF. The chain couples TRBV7-9 to TRBJ1-1; TRBD1, the D gene given by the table, was not confirmed from the DNA. Germline-derived CDR1 and CDR2 are SEHNR and FQNEAQ (reference sequence). The CDR3 length is 13 residues, termini included.

CDR3 sequence: CASSPVDSTGYTF. The CDR3 region has the DNA TGTGCCAGCAGCCCCGTGGACAGTACTGGCTACACCTTC. The rearrangement uses TRBV5-8 and TRBJ1-2; D perhaps matches TRBD1 (6 bases). Deletions cut 4 bases from V and 7 bases from J, with 14 bases between. Per germline, CDR1 SGHTS and CDR2 YDEGEE. The CDR3 is made up of 13 amino acids.

With respect to this clonotype: Given a much more abundant clone one base away, this may be a read error. The V call is TRBV4-3, the J call TRBJ2-1, with TRBD2 identical over 9 bases. The trim removed 3 bases at V and 0 bases at J, leaving 6 bases unmatched. Germline CDR1 reads LGHNA; CDR2 reads YSLEER. The CDR3 loop spans 17 amino acids. The CDR3 DNA reads as TGCGCCAGCAGCCAGGATCGAGCGGGAGGCTCCTACAATGAGCAGTTCTTC. It codes for CASSQDRAGGSYNEQFF.